One T cell receptor beta chain is described in this entry. The V and J ends lost 0 bases and 3 bases respectively, with 9 bases between them. CDR1 is MGHRA and CDR2 is YSYEKL in the germline V gene. The CDR3 spans 15 residues. The sample comes from a study of shared clonotypes between healthy human individuals. Produced via immunoSEQ multiplex PCR; TCRdb's table is partial and in-frame only. The sample holds around 1.1 million clones, roughly 74% seen once. Specimen: memory CD4+ T cells from PBMCs. As for subset: CD45RA-negative fraction. This sequence joins TRBV4-1 and TRBJ2-4; D is uncertain. This sequence was found in a man younger than 35 in good health. Some clones in this sample may be carry-over from other donors' samples. The CDR3 DNA is TGCGCCAGCAGCCAAGAAGGGTTTCTCAAAAACATTCAGTACTTC. Its protein is CASSQEGFLKNIQYF.